This TCR beta chain emerged from a study of OX40 agonist ivuxolimab in advanced cancers. Study-level results: In CD8+ T cells, expanded clones were on average more numerous than in CD4+.

This clone was detected only a few times. Its antigen remains unidentified. The germline V gene has CDR1 MDHEN and CDR2 SYDVKM. The CDR3 consists of 15 residues. V trimming: 5 bases; J trimming: 3 bases; junction bases outside the gene matches: 8. Only in-frame clones appear in the TCRdb table, and some are missing; sequencing was by immunoSEQ multiplex PCR. The sample lists around 33,000 clones; roughly 84% were seen once. Source: CD4+ or CD8+ T cells sorted from blood, taken in a trial of the OX40 agonist ivuxolimab. This rearrangement joins TRBV28 to TRBJ1-2, with 8 bases matching TRBD1. The clonotype was recovered from an adult with an advanced solid tumor such as melanoma, head and neck, liver or kidney cancer. The CDR3 loop reads CASSPSDRADYGYTF. For the CDR3, the DNA is TGTGCCAGCAGTCCCTCGGACAGGGCCGACTATGGCTACACCTTC.